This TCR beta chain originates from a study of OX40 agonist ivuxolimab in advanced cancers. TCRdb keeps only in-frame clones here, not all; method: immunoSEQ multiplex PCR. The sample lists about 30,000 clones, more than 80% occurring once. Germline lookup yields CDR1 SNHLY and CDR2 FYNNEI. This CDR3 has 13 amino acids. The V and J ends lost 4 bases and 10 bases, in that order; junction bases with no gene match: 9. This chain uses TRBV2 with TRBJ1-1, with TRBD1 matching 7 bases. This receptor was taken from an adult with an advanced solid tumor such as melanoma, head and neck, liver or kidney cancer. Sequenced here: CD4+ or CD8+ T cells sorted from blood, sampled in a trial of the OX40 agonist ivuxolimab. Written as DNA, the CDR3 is TGTGCCAGCAGTGCTAGAGGGCAGGGGGGAGCTTTCTTT. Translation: CASSARGQGGAFF.